This T cell receptor (beta chain) was found in a study of response to subunit inactivated influenza vaccine. Study observations and caveats: Authors suggested seasonal influenza vaccinations each recruit few new T cells.

The CDR3 loop spans 15 amino acids. Trimming cost V 0 bases and J 4 bases, with 12 bases left between them. Germline V gene data show CDR1 as MGHRA and CDR2 as YSYEKL. This clonotype was seen just once. What it recognizes is unknown. TCRdb reprocessed the RT-PCR reads with MiXCR, giving one entry per CDR3 protein. The repertoire has 560,000 or so distinct CDR3 sequences, 6% to 9% of them found once; the top ten carry around 13%. The sequence was collected from a man between 50 and 70 years old who received an inactivated influenza vaccine. This material consisted of PBMCs from blood, taken around 25 months after vaccination. V is TRBV4-1 and J is TRBJ1-2; the D is unclear. CDR3 sequence (DNA): TGCGCCAGCAGCCAAGAGTTGGCAGCAAGCTATGGCTACACCTTC. Translating gives CASSQELAASYGYTF.